These 25 T cell receptor beta chains came from one sample sequenced in a study of pediatric ulcerative colitis. The rectum was sampled with one to two pinch biopsies at colonoscopy. TCRdb's table, derived via immunoSEQ multiplex PCR, lists solely in-frame clones and lacks some. This table holds about 17,000 clones, 65% to 75% found once. Specimen: gut tissue. These receptors were collected from a girl between 10 and 17 years old with moderate ulcerative colitis.

This chain uses TRBV18 with TRBJ1-1; TRBD1 matches at 7 bases. V lost 0 bases, J lost 8 bases, and 6 bases stayed unmatched. The CDR3 totals 14 residues. Germline V lookup: CDR1 KGHSH, CDR2 LQKENI. CDR3 nucleotide sequence: TGTGCCAGCTCACCACCGACGAGGACAGGAGAAGCTTTCTTT. Translation gives CASSPPTRTGEAFF.

The rearrangement joins TRBV2 to TRBJ2-4, with a tentative D call TRBD1 (7 bases). CDR1 SNHLY and CDR2 FYNNEI come from the germline V gene. The CDR3 contains 20 residues. V lost 4 bases and J 1 base, leaving 26 bases between the germline ends. The CDR3 coding sequence is TGTGCCAGCAGTGTCGAGGCAGGGGGGAAGAAGGGGTTGGCCAAAAACATTCAGTACTTC. Protein: CASSVEAGGKKGLAKNIQYF.

Only one count was recorded for this clone. The V and J genes are TRBV30 and TRBJ2-7; no firm D call. The CDR3 contains 15 residues. V lost 0 bases and J 0 bases, leaving 12 bases between the germline ends. Germline V CDR1 and CDR2: GTSNPN, SVGIG (reference sequence). CDR3 in amino acids: CAWSVGHTYSYEQYF. Written as DNA, the CDR3 is TGTGCCTGGAGTGTCGGTCACACCTACTCCTACGAGCAGTACTTC.

This chain joins TRBV12-5 and TRBJ1-2, with unresolved D. V lost 2 bases and J lost 2, with 6 bases in between. The CDR3 extends over 13 amino acids. Germline loops: CDR1 LGHNT, CDR2 FRNRAP. The CDR3, as DNA: TGTGCTAGTGGTTTGCTCCGGAACTATGGCTACACCTTC. Translated, it gives CASGLLRNYGYTF.

J is TRBJ1-3 and V is TRBV5-5; D is possibly TRBD1 (5 bases). Trimming stripped 0 bases from V and 7 bases from J, with 17 bases between. The CDR3 runs to 16 residues. The germline V gene has CDR1 SGHKS and CDR2 YYEKEE (reference sequence). This CDR3 is CASSLEYSGPPNTIYF. As DNA, the CDR3 is TGTGCCAGCAGCTTGGAGTATTCGGGGCCACCGAACACCATATATTTT.

The chain carries TRBV6-1 and TRBJ2-1; D not resolved. This CDR3 has 11 amino acids. V lost 6 bases, J lost 8 bases, and 8 bases lay in between. Germline V gives CDR1 MNHNS, CDR2 SASEGT. CDR3 nucleotides: TGTGCCAGCAGGCAGAGATATGAGCAGTTCTTC. Encoded protein: CASRQRYEQFF.

This clone was recorded once. CDR3 amino acids: CASSFDRGDGYTF. CDR3 nucleotides: TGTGCCAGCAGCTTCGACAGGGGCGATGGCTACACCTTC. This sequence joins TRBV5-6 and TRBJ1-2; 8 positions match TRBD1. Germline CDR1 reads SGHDT; CDR2 reads YYEEEE. This CDR3 is 13 amino acids long. The V segment lost 2 bases and the J segment 6 bases; nucleotides outside the gene matches: 3.

The chain carries TRBV12-5 and TRBJ1-2, with D unresolved. Germline-derived CDR1 and CDR2 are LGHNT and FRNRAP. Trimming pared 0 bases from V and 6 bases from J, leaving 26 bases between. The CDR3 runs to 19 residues. CDR3 nucleotides: TGTGCTAGTGGTTTGGTACTAGGGTCAGCCGCCTCGGACTGGGATGGCTACACCTTC. This codes for CASGLVLGSAASDWDGYTF.

The CDR3 region is CASSYGTMRNTEAFF. The CDR3 nucleotides are TGTGCCAGCAGTTACGGGACCATGAGGAACACTGAAGCTTTCTTT. The chain links TRBV6-6 to TRBJ1-1, with a weak D call TRBD1 (5 bases). This CDR3 has 15 amino acids. Germline CDR1 and CDR2: MNHNY and SVGAGI (reference sequence). V was cut by 2 bases and J by 1 base, with 11 bases left in between.

V is TRBV18 and J is TRBJ1-1; D is ambiguous. Trimming took off 3 bases at V and 0 bases at J, with 11 bases between the two ends. Germline CDR1 is KGHSH and CDR2 is LQKENI. This CDR3 is built from 15 residues. CDR3 sequence (DNA): TGTGCCAGCTCACCTGGATCGGCTGTGAACACTGAAGCTTTCTTT. It codes for CASSPGSAVNTEAFF.

The chain joins TRBV15 to TRBJ1-4, with D perhaps TRBD1 (6 bases). This CDR3 comprises 19 residues. Germline loops: CDR1 LNHNV, CDR2 YYDKDF (reference sequence). The V gene lost 0 bases and the J gene lost 7 bases, with 24 bases spanning the gap. CDR3: CATSRDSKTRWGQIEKLFF. The CDR3 DNA is TGTGCCACCAGCAGAGATTCAAAAACGCGATGGGGACAAATTGAAAAACTGTTTTTT.

There are a few counts of this clone. The chain carries TRBV10-1 and TRBJ1-5; a weak D match, TRBD1 (5 bases). The V gene lost 0 bases and the J gene lost 5 bases, with 8 bases spanning the gap. The CDR3 is 14 amino acids. From germline, CDR1 is WNHNN and CDR2 SYGVQD (reference sequence). The CDR3 DNA follows: TGCGCCAGCAGTGAGTCGTCCAGGGATCAGCCCCAGCATTTT. It is translated as CASSESSRDQPQHF.

This rearrangement joins TRBV11-2 to TRBJ2-6, with a possible D match to TRBD2 (5 bases). Germline CDR1 and CDR2: SGHAT and FQNNGV. Trimming took 1 base from V and 2 from J, leaving 9 bases between them. The CDR3 has 16 residues. DNA for the CDR3: TGTGCCAGCAGCTTAGTTGCGGGTCCTGGGGCCAACGTCCTGACTTTC. It codes for CASSLVAGPGANVLTF.

The chain links TRBV5-4 to TRBJ1-2, with 9 bases identical to TRBD1. The germline CDR1 and CDR2 sequences are SGHNT and YYREEE (reference sequence). After removal of 5 bases from V and 8 bases from J, the junction contained 16 bases not matched to a gene. The CDR3 runs 16 residues. DNA for the CDR3: TGTGCCAGCAGTACCGGACAGGGGTGGGCGAGTCTGGGCTACACCTTC. This encodes CASSTGQGWASLGYTF.

The rearrangement joins TRBV10-3 to TRBJ2-7, with a possible D match to TRBD1 (6 bases). Trimming shortened V by 4 bases and J by 4 bases, and 11 bases separated the two germline ends. Germline V CDR1 and CDR2: ENHRY, SYGVKD. This CDR3 has 13 amino acids. The CDR3 region has the DNA TGTGCCATCAGTGCAGGGGAGTGGTACGAGCAGTACTTC. Its protein product is CAISAGEWYEQYF.

The rearrangement links TRBV2 to TRBJ2-7, with 12 bases identical to TRBD2. The CDR3 totals 16 residues. With V trimmed by 7 bases and J by 7 bases, 14 bases remained unmatched. Germline values: CDR1 SNHLY, CDR2 FYNNEI. The CDR3 is CASIQLPSGRVQEQYF. CDR3 in DNA: TGTGCCAGCATTCAACTCCCTAGCGGGAGGGTGCAAGAGCAGTACTTC.

This sequence joins TRBV5-1 and TRBJ2-4; D not resolved. Per the germline V gene, CDR1 is SGHRS and CDR2 is YFSETQ. The CDR3 is 13 amino acids. V was cut by 0 bases and J by 3 bases, with 4 bases left in between. CDR3 DNA: TGCGCCAGCAGCTTGGCCGACAAAAACATTCAGTACTTC. This translates into CASSLADKNIQYF.

The chain couples TRBV2 to TRBJ2-2; D ambiguous. V lost 3 bases and J 0 bases, leaving 11 bases between the germline ends. CDR3 size: 16 residues. CDR1 is SNHLY, CDR2 FYNNEI, per germline. CDR3 sequence (DNA): TGTGCCAGCAGTGACCTAGGGCTTCCGAACACCGGGGAGCTGTTTTTT. Amino acid sequence: CASSDLGLPNTGELFF.

V and J are TRBV7-8 and TRBJ2-2; D is unresolved. Germline CDR1 is SGHVS and CDR2 is FQNEAQ. The V end lost 3 bases, the J end lost 2 bases, and 13 bases lay between the germline ends. CDR3 length: 16 amino acids. CDR3 DNA sequence: TGTGCCAGCAGCTTTGGCTGGCCTCTTAACACCGGGGAGCTGTTTTTT. Its translation: CASSFGWPLNTGELFF.

CDR3 sequence: CASSSLTGTTGELFF. CDR3 nucleotide sequence: TGCGCCAGCAGCTCGCTGACAGGGACCACCGGGGAGCTGTTTTTT. The chain has TRBV5-1 and TRBJ2-2, with TRBD1 identical over 7 bases. Per the germline V gene, CDR1 is SGHRS and CDR2 is YFSETQ. CDR3 length: 15 amino acids. V dropped 3 bases and J dropped 4; count of bases not matched to a gene: 6.

Comments on this clone: Additional DNA sequences in this sample encode the identical CDR3. This chain links TRBV29-1 with TRBJ1-2; TRBD1 is a possible D gene (5 bases). Germline V gene sequence: CDR1 SQVTM, CDR2 ANQGSEA. V lost 1 base and J 1 base, leaving 10 bases between the germline ends. This CDR3 spans 14 amino acids. The CDR3 bases are TGCAGCGTTGAAGGAAGGGGTCTTAACTATGGCTACACCTTC. This encodes CSVEGRGLNYGYTF.

This chain connects TRBV5-5 to TRBJ2-1; TRBD2 matches 14 bases. V dropped 2 bases and J dropped 7; count of bases not matched to a gene: 8. This CDR3 has 17 residues. In germline, CDR1 is SGHKS, CDR2 YYEKEE (reference sequence). CDR3 nucleotide sequence: TGTGCCAGCAGCTTTATTCGGACTAGCGGGGGGATGAATGAGCAGTTCTTC. It specifies CASSFIRTSGGMNEQFF.

By share of the sample, this clone is medium-sized. V and J are TRBV27 and TRBJ1-2, with D perhaps TRBD1 (5 bases). The V gene's germline CDR1 is MNHEY and CDR2 SMNVEV (reference sequence). The CDR3 spans 14 residues. Deletions cut 6 bases from V and 8 bases from J, with 19 bases between. The CDR3 loop is CASRDRNGGRGYTF. CDR3 nucleotide sequence: TGTGCCAGCAGAGACAGAAACGGGGGAAGGGGCTACACCTTC.

The chain couples TRBV28 to TRBJ2-1, with 9 bases aligning to TRBD1. Germline CDR1 reads MDHEN; CDR2 reads SYDVKM. The length of the CDR3 is 15 residues. The trim removed 7 bases at V and 9 bases at J, leaving 13 bases unmatched. The CDR3 sequence is CASTGGTGRLSEQFF. CDR3 coding DNA: TGTGCCAGCACCGGGGGGACAGGGAGGTTAAGTGAGCAGTTCTTC.

This clone was seen more than once but under ten times. The V and J genes are TRBV10-1 and TRBJ2-2; D is unclear. Germline V gene sequence: CDR1 WNHNN, CDR2 SYGVQD (reference sequence). V was clipped by 3 bases and J by 7 bases, with 6 bases between them. The CDR3 is 12 residues long. CDR3 coding DNA: TGCGCCAGCAGTGAAAGTGTCGGGGAGCTGTTTTTT. It codes for CASSESVGELFF.